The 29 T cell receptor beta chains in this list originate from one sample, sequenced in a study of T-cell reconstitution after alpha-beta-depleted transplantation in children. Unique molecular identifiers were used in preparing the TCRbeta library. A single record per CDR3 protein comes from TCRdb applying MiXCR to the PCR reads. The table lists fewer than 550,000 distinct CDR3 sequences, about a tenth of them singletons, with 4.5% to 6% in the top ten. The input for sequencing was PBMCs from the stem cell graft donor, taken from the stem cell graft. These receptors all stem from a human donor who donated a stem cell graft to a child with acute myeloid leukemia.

The CDR3 nucleotides are TGCGCCAGCAGCTCCCCGGGTCGCAAAGAGACCCAGTACTTC. Its protein is CASSSPGRKETQYF. The chain couples TRBV5-1 to TRBJ2-5; D unresolved. The germline V gene has CDR1 SGHRS and CDR2 YFSETQ. This CDR3 has 14 amino acids. The V end lost 3 bases, the J end lost 3 bases, and 12 bases lay between the germline ends.

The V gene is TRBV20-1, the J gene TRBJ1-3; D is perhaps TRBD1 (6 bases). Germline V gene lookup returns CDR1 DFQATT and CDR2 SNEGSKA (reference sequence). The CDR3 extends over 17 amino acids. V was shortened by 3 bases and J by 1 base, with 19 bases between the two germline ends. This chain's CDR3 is CSARGISGTYSGNTIYF. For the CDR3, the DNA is TGCAGTGCTAGGGGAATATCCGGGACATATTCTGGAAACACCATATATTTT.

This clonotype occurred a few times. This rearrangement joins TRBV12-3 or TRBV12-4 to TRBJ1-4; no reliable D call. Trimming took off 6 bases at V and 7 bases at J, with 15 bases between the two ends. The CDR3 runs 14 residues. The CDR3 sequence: CASSPFPGGEKLFF. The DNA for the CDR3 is TGTGCCAGCAGCCCGTTCCCGGGTGGTGAAAAACTGTTTTTT.

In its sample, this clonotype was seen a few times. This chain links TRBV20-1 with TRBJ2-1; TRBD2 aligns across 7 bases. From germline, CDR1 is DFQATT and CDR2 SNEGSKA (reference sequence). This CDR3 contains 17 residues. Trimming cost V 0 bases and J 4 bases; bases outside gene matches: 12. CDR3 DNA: TGCAGTGCTAGAGATATACTTGGGAGGGGAGATTACAATGAGCAGTTCTTC. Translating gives CSARDILGRGDYNEQFF.

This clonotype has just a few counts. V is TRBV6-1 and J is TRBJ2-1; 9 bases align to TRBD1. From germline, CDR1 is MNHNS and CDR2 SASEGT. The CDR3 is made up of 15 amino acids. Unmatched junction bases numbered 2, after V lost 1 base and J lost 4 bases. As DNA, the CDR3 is TGTGCCAGCAGTGAAGGACAGGGGGGGTACAATGAGCAGTTCTTC. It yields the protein CASSEGQGGYNEQFF.

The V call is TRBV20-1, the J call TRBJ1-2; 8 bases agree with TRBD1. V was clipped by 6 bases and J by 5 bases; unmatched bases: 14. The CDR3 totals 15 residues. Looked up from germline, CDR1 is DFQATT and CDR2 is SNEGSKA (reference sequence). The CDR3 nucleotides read TGCAGTGCCATAAGTGAGGGACAGGCCCTTTATGGCTACACCTTC. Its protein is CSAISEGQALYGYTF.

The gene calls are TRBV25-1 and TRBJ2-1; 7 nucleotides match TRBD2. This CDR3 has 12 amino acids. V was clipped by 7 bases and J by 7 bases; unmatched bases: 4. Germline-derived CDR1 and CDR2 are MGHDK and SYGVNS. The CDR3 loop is CASTSGLNEQFF. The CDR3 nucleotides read TGTGCCAGCACTTCGGGACTAAATGAGCAGTTCTTC.

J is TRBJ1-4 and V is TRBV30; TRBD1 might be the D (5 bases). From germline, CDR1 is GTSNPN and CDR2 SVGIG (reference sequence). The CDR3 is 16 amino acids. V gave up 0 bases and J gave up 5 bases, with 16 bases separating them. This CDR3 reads CAWSVQRAGLNEKLFF. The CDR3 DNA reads TGTGCCTGGAGTGTACAGCGGGCAGGGTTGAATGAAAAACTGTTTTTT.

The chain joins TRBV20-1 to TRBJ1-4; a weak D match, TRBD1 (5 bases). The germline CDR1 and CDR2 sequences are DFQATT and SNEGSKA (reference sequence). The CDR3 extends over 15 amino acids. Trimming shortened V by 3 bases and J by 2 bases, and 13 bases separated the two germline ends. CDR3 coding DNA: TGCAGTGCTAGTTTGAGGGGAACCACTAATGAAAAACTGTTTTTT. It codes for CSASLRGTTNEKLFF.

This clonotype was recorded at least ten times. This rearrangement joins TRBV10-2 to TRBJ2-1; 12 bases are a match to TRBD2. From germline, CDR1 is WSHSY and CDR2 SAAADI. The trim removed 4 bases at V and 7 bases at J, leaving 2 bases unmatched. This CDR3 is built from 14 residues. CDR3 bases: TGCGCCAGCAGTGGCCTAGCGGGGGGGAATGAGCAGTTCTTC. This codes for CASSGLAGGNEQFF.

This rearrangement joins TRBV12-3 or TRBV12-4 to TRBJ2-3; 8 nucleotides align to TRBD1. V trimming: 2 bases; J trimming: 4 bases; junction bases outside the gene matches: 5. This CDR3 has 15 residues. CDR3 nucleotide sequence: TGTGCCAGCAGTTTAACAGGGGGTGGTCCAGATACGCAGTATTTT. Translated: CASSLTGGGPDTQYF.

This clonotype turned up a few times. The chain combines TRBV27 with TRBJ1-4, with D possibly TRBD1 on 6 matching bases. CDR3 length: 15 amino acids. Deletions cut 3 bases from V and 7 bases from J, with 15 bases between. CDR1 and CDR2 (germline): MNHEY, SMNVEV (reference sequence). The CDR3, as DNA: TGTGCCAGCAGTTTGAACCGGGACATCGGTGAAAAACTGTTTTTT. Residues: CASSLNRDIGEKLFF.

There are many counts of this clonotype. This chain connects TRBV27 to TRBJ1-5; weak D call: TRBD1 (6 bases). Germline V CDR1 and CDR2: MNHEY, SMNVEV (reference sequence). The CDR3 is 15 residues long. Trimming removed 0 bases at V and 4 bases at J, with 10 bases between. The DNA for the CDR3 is TGTGCCAGCAGTTTATCTTGGGGGGCTAATCAGCCCCAGCATTTT. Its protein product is CASSLSWGANQPQHF.

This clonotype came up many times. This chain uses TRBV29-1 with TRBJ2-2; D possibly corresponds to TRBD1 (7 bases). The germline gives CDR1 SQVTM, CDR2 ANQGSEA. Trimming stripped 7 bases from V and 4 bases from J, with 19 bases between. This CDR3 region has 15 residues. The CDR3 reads CSAQGGGERTGELFF. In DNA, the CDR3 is TGCAGCGCCCAGGGGGGAGGTGAACGCACCGGGGAGCTGTTTTTT.

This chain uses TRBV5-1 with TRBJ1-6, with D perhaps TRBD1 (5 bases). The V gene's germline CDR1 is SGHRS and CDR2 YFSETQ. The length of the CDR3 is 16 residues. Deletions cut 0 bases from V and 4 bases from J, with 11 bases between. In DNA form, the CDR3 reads TGCGCCAGCAGCTTGGTTGGGGCTCGGTATAATTCACCCCTCCACTTT. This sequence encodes CASSLVGARYNSPLHF.

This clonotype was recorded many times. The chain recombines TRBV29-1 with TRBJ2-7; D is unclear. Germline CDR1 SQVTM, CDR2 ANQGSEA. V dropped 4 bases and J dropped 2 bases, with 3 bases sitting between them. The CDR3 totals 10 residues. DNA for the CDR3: TGCAGCGTTGGACCCTACGAGCAGTACTTC. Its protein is CSVGPYEQYF.

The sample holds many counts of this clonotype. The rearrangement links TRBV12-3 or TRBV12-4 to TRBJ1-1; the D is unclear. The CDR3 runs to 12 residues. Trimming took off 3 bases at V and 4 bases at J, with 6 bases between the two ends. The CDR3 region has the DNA TGTGCCAGCAGTTTTTCGGCCACTGAAGCTTTCTTT. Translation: CASSFSATEAFF.

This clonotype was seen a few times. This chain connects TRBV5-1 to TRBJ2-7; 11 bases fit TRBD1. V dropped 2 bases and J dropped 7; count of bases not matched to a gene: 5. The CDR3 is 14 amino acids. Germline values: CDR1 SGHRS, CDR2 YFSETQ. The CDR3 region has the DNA TGCGCCAGCAGCTTCGGACAGGGGGCTGATGAGCAGTACGTC. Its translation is CASSFGQGADEQYV.

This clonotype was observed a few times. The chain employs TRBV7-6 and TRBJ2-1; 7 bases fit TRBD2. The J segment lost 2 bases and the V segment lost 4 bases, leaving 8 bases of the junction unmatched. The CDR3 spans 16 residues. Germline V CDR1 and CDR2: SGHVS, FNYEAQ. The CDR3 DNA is TGTGCCAGCAGCTCAACACCCCTAGCGGCCTACAATGAGCAGTTCTTC. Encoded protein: CASSSTPLAAYNEQFF. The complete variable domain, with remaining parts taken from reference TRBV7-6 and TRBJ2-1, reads GAGVSQSPRYKVTKRGQDVALRCDPISGHVSLYWYRQALGQGPEFLTYFNYEAQQDKSGLPNDRFSAERPEGSISTLTIQRTEQRDSAMYRCASSSTPLAAYNEQFFGPGTRLTVL.

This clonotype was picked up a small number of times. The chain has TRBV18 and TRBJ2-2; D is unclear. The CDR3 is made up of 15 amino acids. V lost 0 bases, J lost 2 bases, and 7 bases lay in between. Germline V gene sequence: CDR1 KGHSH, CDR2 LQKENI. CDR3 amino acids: CASSPPQQNTGELFF. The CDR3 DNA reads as TGTGCCAGCTCACCACCACAGCAAAACACCGGGGAGCTGTTTTTT.

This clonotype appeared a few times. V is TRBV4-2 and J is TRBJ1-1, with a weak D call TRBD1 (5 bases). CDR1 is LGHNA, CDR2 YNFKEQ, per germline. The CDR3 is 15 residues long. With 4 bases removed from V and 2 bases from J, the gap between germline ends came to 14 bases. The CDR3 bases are TGTGCCAGCAGCCCGGGAGTGGGACGCAACACTGAAGCTTTCTTT. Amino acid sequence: CASSPGVGRNTEAFF.

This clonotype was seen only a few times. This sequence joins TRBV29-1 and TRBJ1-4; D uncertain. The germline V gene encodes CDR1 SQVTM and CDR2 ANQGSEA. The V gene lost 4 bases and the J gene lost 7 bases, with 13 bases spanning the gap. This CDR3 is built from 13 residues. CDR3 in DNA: TGCAGCGTTGCCATCTACGCGGGTGAAAAACTGTTTTTT. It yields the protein CSVAIYAGEKLFF.

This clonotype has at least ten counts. For the CDR3, the DNA is TGCGCCAGCGTAATGGACACGAACACTGAAGCTTTCTTT. Translation: CASVMDTNTEAFF. The chain recombines TRBV5-1 with TRBJ1-1, with D possibly being TRBD1 (5 bases). Per the germline V gene, CDR1 is SGHRS and CDR2 is YFSETQ. V was clipped by 7 bases and J by 1 base, with 11 bases between them. The CDR3 loop spans 13 amino acids.

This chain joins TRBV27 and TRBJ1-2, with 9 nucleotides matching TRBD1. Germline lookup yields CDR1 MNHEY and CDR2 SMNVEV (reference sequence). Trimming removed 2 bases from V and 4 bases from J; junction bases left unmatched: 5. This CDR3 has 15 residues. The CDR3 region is CASSLRRGQGYGYTF. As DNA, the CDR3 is TGTGCCAGCAGTTTAAGGAGGGGACAGGGCTATGGCTACACCTTC.

For the CDR3, the DNA is TGTGCCAGCAGCCCCCTTCCAACTAATGAAAAACTGTTTTTT. Protein sequence: CASSPLPTNEKLFF. The gene calls are TRBV7-9 and TRBJ1-4; D is unresolved. The germline V gene encodes CDR1 SEHNR and CDR2 FQNEAQ (reference sequence). This CDR3 has 14 residues. V was shortened by 5 bases and J by 0 bases, with 7 bases between the two germline ends.

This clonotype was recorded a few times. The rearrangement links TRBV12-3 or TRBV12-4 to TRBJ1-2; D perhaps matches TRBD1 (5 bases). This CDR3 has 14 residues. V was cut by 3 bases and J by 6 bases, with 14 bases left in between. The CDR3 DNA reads TGTGCCAGCAGTTTTGAGGGGATTTTGGATGGCTACACCTTC. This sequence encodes CASSFEGILDGYTF.

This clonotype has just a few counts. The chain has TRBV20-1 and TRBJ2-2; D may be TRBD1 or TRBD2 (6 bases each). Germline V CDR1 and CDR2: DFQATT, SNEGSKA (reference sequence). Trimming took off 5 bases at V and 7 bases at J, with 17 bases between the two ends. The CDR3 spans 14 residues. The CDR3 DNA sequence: TGCAGTGCTGGGGGCGGGACCCTAGGCGGGGAGCTGTTTTTT. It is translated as CSAGGGTLGGELFF.

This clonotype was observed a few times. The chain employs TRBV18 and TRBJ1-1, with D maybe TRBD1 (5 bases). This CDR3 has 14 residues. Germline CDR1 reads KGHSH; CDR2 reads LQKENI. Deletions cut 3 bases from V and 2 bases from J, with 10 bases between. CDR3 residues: CASSPGGYNTEAFF. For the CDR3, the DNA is TGTGCCAGCTCACCGGGGGGGTATAACACTGAAGCTTTCTTT. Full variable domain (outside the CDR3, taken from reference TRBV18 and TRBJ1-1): NAGVMQNPRHLVRRRGQEARLRCSPMKGHSHVYWYRQLPEEGLKFMVYLQKENIIDESGMPKERFSAEFPKEGPSILRIQQVVRGDSAAYFCASSPGGYNTEAFFGQGTRLTVV.

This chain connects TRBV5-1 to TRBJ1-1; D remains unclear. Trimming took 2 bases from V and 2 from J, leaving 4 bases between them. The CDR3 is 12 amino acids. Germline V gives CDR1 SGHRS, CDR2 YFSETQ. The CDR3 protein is CASSFANTEAFF. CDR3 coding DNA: TGCGCCAGCAGCTTTGCAAACACTGAAGCTTTCTTT.